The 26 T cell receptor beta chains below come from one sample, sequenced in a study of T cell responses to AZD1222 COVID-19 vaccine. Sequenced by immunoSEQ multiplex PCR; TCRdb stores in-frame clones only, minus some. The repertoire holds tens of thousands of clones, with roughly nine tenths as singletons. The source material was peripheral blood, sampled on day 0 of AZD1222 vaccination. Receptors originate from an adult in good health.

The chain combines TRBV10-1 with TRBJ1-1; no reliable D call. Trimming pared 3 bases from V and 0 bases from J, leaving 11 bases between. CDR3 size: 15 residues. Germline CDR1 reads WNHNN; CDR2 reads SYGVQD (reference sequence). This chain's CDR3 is CASSESKGVNTEAFF. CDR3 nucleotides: TGCGCCAGCAGTGAATCAAAAGGCGTGAACACTGAAGCTTTCTTT.

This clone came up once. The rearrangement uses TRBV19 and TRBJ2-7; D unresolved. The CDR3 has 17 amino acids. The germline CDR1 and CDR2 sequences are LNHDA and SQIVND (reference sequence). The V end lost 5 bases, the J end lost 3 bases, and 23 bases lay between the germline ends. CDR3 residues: CASSSTLALGNFYEQYF. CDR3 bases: TGTGCCAGTAGTTCCACCCTCGCGCTGGGGAACTTCTACGAGCAGTACTTC.

The CDR3 DNA follows: TGTGCCAGTAGTCCCCTTTCGGGGCGGATGTCAGTGAACTATGGCTACACCTTC. Protein product: CASSPLSGRMSVNYGYTF. The chain recombines TRBV19 with TRBJ1-2, with D possibly being TRBD1 (5 bases). The CDR3 is 18 residues long. V lost 5 bases to trimming and J lost 2 bases, with 24 bases between them. Germline CDR1 is LNHDA and CDR2 is SQIVND (reference sequence).

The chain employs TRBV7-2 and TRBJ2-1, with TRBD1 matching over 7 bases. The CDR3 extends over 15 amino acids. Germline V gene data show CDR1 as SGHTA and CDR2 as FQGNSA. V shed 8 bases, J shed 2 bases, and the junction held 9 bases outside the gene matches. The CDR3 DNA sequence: TGTGCCAGCCGGCCGGGACAGTCGGCCTACAATGAGCAGTTCTTC. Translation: CASRPGQSAYNEQFF.

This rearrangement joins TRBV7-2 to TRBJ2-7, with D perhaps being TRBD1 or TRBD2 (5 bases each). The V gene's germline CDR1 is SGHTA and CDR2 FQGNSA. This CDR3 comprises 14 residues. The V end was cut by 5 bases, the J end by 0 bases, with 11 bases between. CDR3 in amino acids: CASSLPGTSYEQYF. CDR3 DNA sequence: TGTGCCAGCAGCCTACCGGGGACCTCCTACGAGCAGTACTTC.

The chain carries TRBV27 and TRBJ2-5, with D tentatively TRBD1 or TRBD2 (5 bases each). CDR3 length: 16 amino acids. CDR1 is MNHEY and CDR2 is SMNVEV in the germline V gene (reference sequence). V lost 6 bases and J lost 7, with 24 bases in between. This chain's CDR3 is CASRAGGPGQLGTQYF. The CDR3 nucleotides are TGTGCCAGCAGGGCTGGGGGACCGGGGCAGCTAGGGACCCAGTACTTC.

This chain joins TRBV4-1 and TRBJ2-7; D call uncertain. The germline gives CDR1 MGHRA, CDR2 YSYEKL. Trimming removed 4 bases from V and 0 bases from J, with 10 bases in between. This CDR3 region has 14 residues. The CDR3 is CASSPQVSSYEQYF. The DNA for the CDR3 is TGCGCCAGCAGCCCTCAGGTGAGCTCCTACGAGCAGTACTTC.

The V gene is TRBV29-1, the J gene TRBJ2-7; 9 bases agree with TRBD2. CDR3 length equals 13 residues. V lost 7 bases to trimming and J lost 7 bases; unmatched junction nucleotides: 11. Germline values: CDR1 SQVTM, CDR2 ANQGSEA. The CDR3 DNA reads TGCAGCGCTCTAGCGGGAACGCGTTTGGAGCAGTACTTC. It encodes CSALAGTRLEQYF.

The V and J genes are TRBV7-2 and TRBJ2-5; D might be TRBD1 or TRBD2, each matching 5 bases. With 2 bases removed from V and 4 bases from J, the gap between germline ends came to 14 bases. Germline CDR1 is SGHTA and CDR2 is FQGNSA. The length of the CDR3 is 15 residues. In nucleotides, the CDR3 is TGTGCCAGCAGCTTACGGTGGGCAGGGAGAGAGACCCAGTACTTC. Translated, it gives CASSLRWAGRETQYF.

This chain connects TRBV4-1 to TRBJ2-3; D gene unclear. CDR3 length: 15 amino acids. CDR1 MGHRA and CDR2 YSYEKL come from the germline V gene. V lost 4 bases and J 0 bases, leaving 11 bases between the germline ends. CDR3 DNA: TGCGCCAGCAGCCCCCGGATAGCTAGCACAGATACGCAGTATTTT. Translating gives CASSPRIASTDTQYF.

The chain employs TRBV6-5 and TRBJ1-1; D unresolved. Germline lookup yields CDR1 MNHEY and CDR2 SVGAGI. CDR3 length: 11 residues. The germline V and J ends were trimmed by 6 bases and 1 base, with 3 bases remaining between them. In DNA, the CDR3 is TGTGCCAGCAGCAAGAACACTGAAGCTTTCTTT. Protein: CASSKNTEAFF.

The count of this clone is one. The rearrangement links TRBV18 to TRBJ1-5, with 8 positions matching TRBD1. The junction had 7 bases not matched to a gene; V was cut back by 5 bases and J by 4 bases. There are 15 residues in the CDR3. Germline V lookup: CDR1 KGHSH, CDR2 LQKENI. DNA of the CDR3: TGTGCCAGCTCATCAGGACAGGGACCAAATCAGCCCCAGCATTTT. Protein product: CASSSGQGPNQPQHF.

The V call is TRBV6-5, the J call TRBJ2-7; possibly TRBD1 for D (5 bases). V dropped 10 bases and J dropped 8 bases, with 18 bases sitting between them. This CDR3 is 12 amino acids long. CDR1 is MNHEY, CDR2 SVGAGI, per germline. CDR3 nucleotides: TGTGCCACCGAGACAGACTCAGGGAAGCAGTACTTC. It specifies CATETDSGKQYF.

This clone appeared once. CDR3 in DNA: TGTGCCAGCAGCAGCCCCGGCGATGAGCAGTTCTTC. As protein: CASSSPGDEQFF. The chain combines TRBV28 with TRBJ2-1, with D unresolved. Deletions cut 6 bases from V and 8 bases from J, with 11 bases between. CDR1 is MDHEN and CDR2 is SYDVKM in the germline V gene. The CDR3 loop spans 12 amino acids.

The CDR3 DNA reads TGCAGCGTTGGACAGTCGAACACTGAAGCTTTCTTT. It codes for CSVGQSNTEAFF. This rearrangement joins TRBV29-1 to TRBJ1-1, with D possibly matching TRBD1 (5 bases). The CDR3 loop spans 12 amino acids. Trimming shortened V by 4 bases and J by 1 base, and 7 bases separated the two germline ends. Germline V lookup: CDR1 SQVTM, CDR2 ANQGSEA.

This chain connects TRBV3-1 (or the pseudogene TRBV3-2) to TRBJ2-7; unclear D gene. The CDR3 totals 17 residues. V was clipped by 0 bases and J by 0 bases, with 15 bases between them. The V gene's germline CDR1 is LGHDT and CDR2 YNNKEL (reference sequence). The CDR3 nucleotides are TGTGCCAGCAGCCAAGATCTCCGCCAGAGAAGCTCCTACGAGCAGTACTTC. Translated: CASSQDLRQRSSYEQYF.

The CDR3 bases are TGTGCCAGCACCCGGGACAGATCCTACGAGCAGTACTTC. This gives the protein CASTRDRSYEQYF. The genes are TRBV6-5 and TRBJ2-7; 7 bases are a match to TRBD1. CDR3 length: 13 residues. The germline V gene encodes CDR1 MNHEY and CDR2 SVGAGI. Trimming removed 7 bases from V and 1 base from J; junction bases left unmatched: 4.

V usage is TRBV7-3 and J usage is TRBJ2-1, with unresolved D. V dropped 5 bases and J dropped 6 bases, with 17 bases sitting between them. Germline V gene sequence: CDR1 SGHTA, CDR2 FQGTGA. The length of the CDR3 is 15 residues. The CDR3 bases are TGTGCCAGCAGCCAACCTGGAAAGTCAGGCAATGAGCAGTTCTTC. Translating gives CASSQPGKSGNEQFF.

CDR3: CASSPGTGGPVGELFF. As DNA, the CDR3 is TGTGCCAGCTCCCCCGGGACAGGGGGCCCTGTCGGGGAGCTGTTTTTT. The genes are TRBV18 and TRBJ2-2, with 12 bases that match TRBD1. Germline V CDR1 and CDR2: KGHSH, LQKENI. The CDR3 covers 16 residues. J was trimmed by 7 bases and V by 6 bases; bases with no gene match: 9.

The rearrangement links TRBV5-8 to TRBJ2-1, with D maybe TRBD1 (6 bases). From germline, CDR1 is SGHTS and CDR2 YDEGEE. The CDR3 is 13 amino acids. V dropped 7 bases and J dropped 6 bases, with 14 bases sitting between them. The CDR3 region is CASWAGESNEQFF. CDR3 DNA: TGTGCCAGCTGGGCAGGGGAGAGCAATGAGCAGTTCTTC.

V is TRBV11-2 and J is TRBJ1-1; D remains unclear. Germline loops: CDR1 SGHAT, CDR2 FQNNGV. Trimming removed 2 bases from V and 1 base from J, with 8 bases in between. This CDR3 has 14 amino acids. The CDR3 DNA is TGTGCCAGCAGCTTACCCAGACAGAACACTGAAGCTTTCTTT. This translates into CASSLPRQNTEAFF.

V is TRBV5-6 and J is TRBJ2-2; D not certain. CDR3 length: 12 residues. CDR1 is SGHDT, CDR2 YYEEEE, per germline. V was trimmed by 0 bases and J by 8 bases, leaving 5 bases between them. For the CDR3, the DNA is TGTGCCAGCAGCTTGGGAGAGGGGGAGCTGTTTTTT. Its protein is CASSLGEGELFF.

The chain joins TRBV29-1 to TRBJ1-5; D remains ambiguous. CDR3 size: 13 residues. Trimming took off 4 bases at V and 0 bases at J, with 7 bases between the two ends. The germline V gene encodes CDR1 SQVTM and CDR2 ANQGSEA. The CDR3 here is CSVVENSNQPQHF. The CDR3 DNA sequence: TGCAGCGTTGTAGAAAATAGCAATCAGCCCCAGCATTTT.

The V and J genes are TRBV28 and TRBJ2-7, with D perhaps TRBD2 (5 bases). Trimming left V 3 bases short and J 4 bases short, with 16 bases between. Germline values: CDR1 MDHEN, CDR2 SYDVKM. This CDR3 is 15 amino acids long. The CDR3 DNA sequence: TGTGCCAGCAGTTTCGTAGGAGGACCGGTTTACGAGCAGTACTTC. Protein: CASSFVGGPVYEQYF.

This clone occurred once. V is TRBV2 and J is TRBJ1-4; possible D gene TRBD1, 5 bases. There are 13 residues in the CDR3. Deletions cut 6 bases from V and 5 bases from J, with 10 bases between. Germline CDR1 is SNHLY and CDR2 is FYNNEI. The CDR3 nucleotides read TGTGCCAGCAGCAGTGACAGAAATGAAAAACTGTTTTTT. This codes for CASSSDRNEKLFF.

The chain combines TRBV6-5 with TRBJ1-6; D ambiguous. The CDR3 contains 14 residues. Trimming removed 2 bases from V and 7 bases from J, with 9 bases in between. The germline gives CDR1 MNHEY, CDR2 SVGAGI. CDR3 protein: CASSYGPRNSPLHF. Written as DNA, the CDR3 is TGTGCCAGCAGTTACGGCCCGAGGAATTCACCCCTCCACTTT.